A single sample is the source of the 29 T cell receptor beta chains below, sequenced in a study of blood T cell repertoires in COVID-19. The method was immunoSEQ multiplex PCR; TCRdb's version includes in-frame clones alone and lacks a portion of them. The table records about 120,000 clones, more than 80% of them present only once. The material sequenced was peripheral blood. These receptors were obtained from a human donor in a cohort sampled during active COVID-19.

V is TRBV9 and J is TRBJ2-7; D remains unclear. V lost 2 bases to trimming and J lost 6 bases, with 15 bases between them. Germline CDR1 is SGDLS and CDR2 is YYNGEE. The CDR3 loop spans 14 amino acids. CDR3 in amino acids: CASSVGTALPEQYF. For the CDR3, the DNA is TGTGCCAGCAGCGTTGGAACAGCCCTCCCCGAGCAGTACTTC.

The chain recombines TRBV9 with TRBJ1-3, with D unclear. The germline V gene has CDR1 SGDLS and CDR2 YYNGEE. There are 15 residues in the CDR3. Trimming removed 3 bases from V and 1 base from J, with 11 bases in between. The CDR3 protein is CASSAGSVSGNTIYF. CDR3 DNA sequence: TGTGCCAGCAGCGCCGGGTCAGTTTCTGGAAACACCATATATTTT. The full variable domain, in which reference TRBV9 and TRBJ1-3 provide the parts outside the CDR3, is DSGVTQTPKHLITATGQRVTLRCSPRSGDLSVYWYQQSLDQGLQFLIQYYNGEERAKGNILERFSAQQFPDLHSELNLSSLELGDSALYFCASSAGSVSGNTIYFGEGSWLTVV.

The rearrangement links TRBV6-5 to TRBJ1-2; maybe TRBD1 (6 bases). Between the trimmed V and J ends, which lost 0 bases and 11 bases, there was a span of 16 bases. Germline-derived CDR1 and CDR2 are MNHEY and SVGAGI. The CDR3 is 14 amino acids. CDR3 in DNA: TGTGCCAGCAGTTACTCTTCCCGGGGGGGCCGTTACACCTTC. It yields the protein CASSYSSRGGRYTF.

The V gene is TRBV11-2, the J gene TRBJ2-7, with D possibly being TRBD2 (6 bases). The CDR3 has 15 amino acids. The germline V gene encodes CDR1 SGHAT and CDR2 FQNNGV. Between the trimmed V and J ends, which lost 5 bases and 0 bases, there was a span of 14 bases. CDR3 sequence reads: CASSRARGGSYEQYF. In DNA form, the CDR3 reads TGTGCCAGCAGCCGAGCGAGGGGAGGCTCCTACGAGCAGTACTTC. Combining the CDR3 with reference TRBV11-2 and TRBJ2-7 gives the whole variable domain EAGVAQSPRYKIIEKRQSVAFWCNPISGHATLYWYQQILGQGPKLLIQFQNNGVVDDSQLPKDRFSAERLKGVDSTLKIQPAKLEDSAVYLCASSRARGGSYEQYFGPGTRLTVT.

The CDR3: CATSTRLDRVSTDTQYF. DNA for the CDR3: TGTGCCACCTCGACCAGACTGGACAGGGTTTCGACAGATACGCAGTATTTT. This chain connects TRBV28 to TRBJ2-3; TRBD1 agrees at 8 bases. The CDR3 contains 17 residues. The V gene end was trimmed by 10 bases and the J gene end by 3 bases; junction bases not matched to a gene: 18. Per germline, CDR1 MDHEN and CDR2 SYDVKM.

The rearrangement joins TRBV18 to TRBJ2-6; the D is unclear. This CDR3 is built from 14 residues. In germline, CDR1 is KGHSH, CDR2 LQKENI. Trimming removed 8 bases at V and 2 bases at J, with 10 bases between. The CDR3 coding sequence is TGTGCCAGCCGGGTGGCAACTGGGGCCAACGTCCTGACTTTC. Its protein is CASRVATGANVLTF.

This sequence joins TRBV19 and TRBJ1-1; 7 nucleotides agree with TRBD1. In germline, CDR1 is LNHDA, CDR2 SQIVND (reference sequence). The CDR3 spans 15 residues. V was pared by 9 bases and J by 0 bases, with 10 bases of the junction left unmatched. The CDR3 is CASKEQGQLNTEAFF. The CDR3 DNA follows: TGTGCCAGCAAAGAACAGGGACAGTTGAACACTGAAGCTTTCTTT.

This clone occurred a few times. This chain uses TRBV3-1 (or the pseudogene TRBV3-2) with TRBJ2-1; 8 bases agree with TRBD2. The germline V gene has CDR1 LGHDT and CDR2 YNNKEL (reference sequence). The CDR3 length is 15 residues. With 1 base clipped from V and 8 bases from J, the junction kept 7 bases outside the gene matches. This CDR3 reads CASSQASGSEYEQFF. The CDR3 DNA reads TGTGCCAGCAGCCAAGCCAGCGGGAGTGAGTATGAGCAGTTCTTC.

The chain carries TRBV3-1 (or the pseudogene TRBV3-2) and TRBJ2-7; no clear D. The germline V and J ends were trimmed by 1 base and 3 bases, with 4 bases remaining between them. The length of the CDR3 is 12 residues. The germline V gene has CDR1 LGHDT and CDR2 YNNKEL (reference sequence). The CDR3 region is CASSQGGYEQYF. CDR3 coding DNA: TGTGCCAGCAGCCAAGGAGGCTACGAGCAGTACTTC.

This chain uses TRBV24-1 with TRBJ2-7; D is unresolved. Germline V lookup: CDR1 KGHDR, CDR2 SFDVKD. Trimming cost V 4 bases and J 3 bases, with 12 bases left between them. The CDR3 runs 14 residues. CDR3 sequence: CATSDASTYYEQYF. The CDR3 bases are TGTGCCACCAGTGACGCTAGTACCTACTACGAGCAGTACTTC.

The CDR3 DNA sequence: TGTGCCAGCAGTTTATTGGCAGGGGAAACCGGGGAGCTGTTTTTT. It codes for CASSLLAGETGELFF. This rearrangement joins TRBV27 to TRBJ2-2; possibly TRBD1 for D (6 bases). Germline CDR1 reads MNHEY; CDR2 reads SMNVEV (reference sequence). V was trimmed by 1 base and J by 5 bases, leaving 11 bases between them. This CDR3 is 15 amino acids long.

This rearrangement joins TRBV5-6 to TRBJ1-1; 10 bases fit TRBD1. This CDR3 has 15 amino acids. Germline-derived CDR1 and CDR2 are SGHDT and YYEEEE. J gave up 6 bases and V 4 bases, and 9 bases lay outside the gene matches. The CDR3 coding sequence is TGTGCCAGCAGCGTGTTCGGGACAGGGGTACCTGAAGCTTTCTTT. It encodes CASSVFGTGVPEAFF. Full variable domain (rest looked up from reference TRBV5-6 and TRBJ1-1): DAGVTQSPTHLIKTRGQQVTLRCSPKSGHDTVSWYQQALGQGPQFIFQYYEEEERQRGNFPDRFSGHQFPNYSSELNVNALLLGDSALYLCASSVFGTGVPEAFFGQGTRLTVV.

CDR3 sequence reads: CSVPTSGGAIGEQFF. The CDR3 coding sequence is TGCAGCGTGCCGACTAGCGGGGGGGCGATCGGTGAGCAGTTCTTC. V gene TRBV29-1 combines with J gene TRBJ2-1, with 14 bases lining up with TRBD2. Germline values: CDR1 SQVTM, CDR2 ANQGSEA. V lost 6 bases and J lost 9; bases outside the gene matches: 10. The CDR3 length is 15 residues.

The chain uses TRBV6-1 and TRBJ1-1; D call uncertain. This CDR3 contains 12 residues. The V end was cut by 3 bases, the J end by 7 bases, with 9 bases between. The V gene's germline CDR1 is MNHNS and CDR2 SASEGT. CDR3 sequence reads: CASSDVLFEAFF. The CDR3 coding sequence is TGTGCCAGCAGTGATGTTCTGTTTGAAGCTTTCTTT.

This sequence joins TRBV7-3 and TRBJ2-1; D possibly corresponds to TRBD2 (5 bases). Trimming left V 5 bases short and J 5 bases short, with 10 bases between. In germline, CDR1 is SGHTA, CDR2 FQGTGA. CDR3 size: 13 residues. CDR3 nucleotides: TGTGCCAGCAGCAAAGGACTTGACAATGAGCAGTTCTTC. Its translation is CASSKGLDNEQFF. The variable domain in full, with the rest retrieved from reference TRBV7-3 and TRBJ2-1, is GAGVSQTPSNKVTEKGKYVELRCDPISGHTALYWYRQSLGQGPEFLIYFQGTGAADDSGLPNDRFFAVRPEGSVSTLKIQRTERGDSAVYLCASSKGLDNEQFFGPGTRLTVL.

This chain joins TRBV14 and TRBJ1-2; 9 bases map to TRBD1. CDR1 and CDR2 (germline): SGHDN, FVKESK. The CDR3 totals 13 residues. V shed 0 bases and J 8 bases; nucleotides not matched to a gene: 1. The CDR3 bases are TGTGCCAGCAGCCAAGAAGGGACAGGGGGCTACACCTTC. Amino acid sequence: CASSQEGTGGYTF. Together with reference TRBV14 and TRBJ1-2, the CDR3 gives the full variable domain: EAGVTQFPSHSVIEKGQTVTLRCDPISGHDNLYWYRRVMGKEIKFLLHFVKESKQDESGMPNNRFLAERTGGTYSTLKVQPAELEDSGVYFCASSQEGTGGYTFGSGTRLTVV.

This clone was counted only a few times. The genes are TRBV5-1 and TRBJ2-7; D is perhaps TRBD1 (5 bases). CDR3 length: 12 residues. Trimming pared 4 bases from V and 3 bases from J, leaving 8 bases between. Germline assignment: CDR1 SGHRS and CDR2 YFSETQ. The CDR3 protein is CASSVDSYEQYF. The CDR3 bases are TGCGCCAGCAGCGTAGACAGCTACGAGCAGTACTTC.

In DNA form, the CDR3 reads TGTGCCAGCTCAACCGGGACATCCGAGCAGTACTTC. Protein sequence: CASSTGTSEQYF. The chain couples TRBV18 to TRBJ2-7, with D possibly matching TRBD1 (6 bases). The CDR3 consists of 12 residues. The V gene's germline CDR1 is KGHSH and CDR2 LQKENI. With 5 bases removed from V and 6 bases from J, the gap between germline ends came to 11 bases.

The gene calls are TRBV2 and TRBJ2-7; tentative D call: TRBD2 (5 bases). V lost 6 bases and J lost 9, with 27 bases in between. This CDR3 spans 16 amino acids. Germline V lookup: CDR1 SNHLY, CDR2 FYNNEI. CDR3 bases: TGTGCCAGCAGGATATCTCCAGGTAGTCTCGTCGCGGGGCAGTACTTC. Translation: CASRISPGSLVAGQYF.

The chain uses TRBV10-3 and TRBJ1-2; TRBD1 matches at 9 bases. The CDR3 has 16 residues. Germline V gives CDR1 ENHRY, CDR2 SYGVKD. J gave up 7 bases and V 4 bases, and 13 bases lay outside the gene matches. This CDR3 is CAISGGTGLEKGGYTF. The CDR3 DNA is TGTGCCATCAGTGGAGGGACAGGGCTCGAGAAAGGTGGCTACACCTTC.

This clone has at least ten counts. The V and J genes are TRBV4-2 and TRBJ2-7; D call uncertain. The CDR3 runs 14 residues. Trimming stripped 0 bases from V and 0 bases from J, with 6 bases between. Germline V gene data show CDR1 as LGHNA and CDR2 as YNFKEQ. In nucleotides, the CDR3 is TGTGCCAGCAGCCAAGATCACAGCTCCTACGAGCAGTACTTC. It specifies CASSQDHSSYEQYF.

The chain carries TRBV29-1 and TRBJ2-5; TRBD2 aligns across 10 bases. Germline V gives CDR1 SQVTM, CDR2 ANQGSEA. The CDR3 runs 14 residues. J gave up 2 bases and V 6 bases, and 6 bases lay outside the gene matches. In nucleotides, the CDR3 is TGCAGCGTCGACGGACTAGCGGCACAAGAGACCCAGTACTTC. The encoded protein is CSVDGLAAQETQYF.

The chain's CDR3 is CASSLGGSIGAGEQYF. DNA of the CDR3: TGCGCCAGCAGCTTGGGGGGCTCCATAGGGGCCGGGGAGCAGTACTTC. The V and J genes are TRBV5-1 and TRBJ2-7, with D possibly matching TRBD1 (5 bases). The CDR3 is 16 residues long. Trimming stripped 0 bases from V and 7 bases from J, with 20 bases between. Germline values: CDR1 SGHRS, CDR2 YFSETQ.

The chain combines TRBV10-2 with TRBJ2-1, with 11 nucleotides matching TRBD2. V shed 2 bases, J shed 4 bases, and the junction held 1 base outside the gene matches. There are 15 residues in the CDR3. Germline CDR1 reads WSHSY; CDR2 reads SAAADI. This CDR3 is CASSEGTSGYNEQFF. The CDR3 nucleotides are TGCGCCAGCAGTGAGGGGACTAGCGGTTACAATGAGCAGTTCTTC.

The gene calls are TRBV9 and TRBJ1-2; D is perhaps TRBD1 (6 bases). The CDR3 spans 13 residues. V was pared by 10 bases and J by 2 bases, with 15 bases between. Germline CDR1 is SGDLS and CDR2 is YYNGEE. DNA for the CDR3: TGTGCCGCCAGGGGCCCGCCCAACTATGGCTACACCTTC. Translation gives CAARGPPNYGYTF.

The chain joins TRBV19 to TRBJ1-4; D remains ambiguous. The CDR3 is 12 amino acids. Germline V gene sequence: CDR1 LNHDA, CDR2 SQIVND (reference sequence). V lost 3 bases to trimming and J lost 8 bases, with 7 bases between them. CDR3 DNA: TGTGCCAGTAGTATGAGAGGGGAAAAACTGTTTTTT. Protein product: CASSMRGEKLFF.

J is TRBJ1-5 and V is TRBV7-2; a possible D gene is TRBD1 (5 bases). Deletions cut 3 bases from V and 6 bases from J, with 12 bases between. The CDR3 extends over 14 amino acids. The germline CDR1 and CDR2 sequences are SGHTA and FQGNSA. The CDR3 here is CASSFQGWGQPQHF. In nucleotides, the CDR3 is TGTGCCAGCAGCTTTCAGGGATGGGGTCAGCCCCAGCATTTT.

This chain joins TRBV2 and TRBJ2-7; TRBD2 might be the D (6 bases). CDR1 is SNHLY and CDR2 is FYNNEI in the germline V gene. The CDR3 is 12 residues long. V gave up 6 bases and J gave up 2 bases, with 8 bases separating them. The CDR3: CASSGSPYEQYF. The CDR3 nucleotides are TGTGCCAGCAGCGGGAGCCCCTACGAGCAGTACTTC.

This sequence joins TRBV13 and TRBJ2-7, with 9 bases aligning to TRBD1. V lost 5 bases, J lost 3 bases, and 8 bases stayed unmatched. This CDR3 contains 15 residues. Germline CDR1 is PRHDT and CDR2 is FYEKMQ (reference sequence). CDR3 coding DNA: TGTGCCAGCAGCCGGCACGGGACAGGGCACTACGAGCAGTACTTC. This codes for CASSRHGTGHYEQYF.